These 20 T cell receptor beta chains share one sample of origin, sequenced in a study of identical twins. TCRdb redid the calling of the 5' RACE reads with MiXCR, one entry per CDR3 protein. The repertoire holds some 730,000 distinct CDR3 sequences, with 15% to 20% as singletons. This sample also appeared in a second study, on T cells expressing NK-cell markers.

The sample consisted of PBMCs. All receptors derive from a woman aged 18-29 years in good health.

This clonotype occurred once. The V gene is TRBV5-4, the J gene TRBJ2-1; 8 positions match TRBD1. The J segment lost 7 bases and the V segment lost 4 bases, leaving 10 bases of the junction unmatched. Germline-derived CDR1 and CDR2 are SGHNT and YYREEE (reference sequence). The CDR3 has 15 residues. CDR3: CASSPPRDRYNEQFF. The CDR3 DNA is TGTGCCAGCAGCCCACCACGGGACAGGTATAATGAGCAGTTCTTC.

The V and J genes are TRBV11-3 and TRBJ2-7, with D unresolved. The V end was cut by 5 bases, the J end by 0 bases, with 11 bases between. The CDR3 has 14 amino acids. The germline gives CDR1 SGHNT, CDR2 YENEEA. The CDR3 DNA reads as TGTGCCAGCAGCCCGTCAACCTACTCCTACGAGCAGTACTTC. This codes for CASSPSTYSYEQYF. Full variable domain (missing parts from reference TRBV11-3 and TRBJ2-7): EAGVVQSPRYKIIEKKQPVAFWCNPISGHNTLYWYLQNLGQGPELLIRYENEEAVDDSQLPKDRFSAERLKGVDSTLKIQPAELGDSAVYLCASSPSTYSYEQYFGPGTRLTVT.

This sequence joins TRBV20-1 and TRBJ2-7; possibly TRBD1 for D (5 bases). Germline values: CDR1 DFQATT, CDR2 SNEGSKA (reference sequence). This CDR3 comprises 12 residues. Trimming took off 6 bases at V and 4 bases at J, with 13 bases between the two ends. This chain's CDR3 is CSAQEQNYEQYF. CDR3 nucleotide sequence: TGCAGTGCACAGGAACAGAATTACGAGCAGTACTTC.

The CDR3 sequence: CASSLGVGASTDTQYF. The CDR3 bases are TGTGCCAGCAGCTTAGGTGTGGGAGCGAGCACAGATACGCAGTATTTT. V and J are TRBV7-2 and TRBJ2-3; D possibly corresponds to TRBD2 (5 bases). The CDR3 covers 16 residues. V lost 1 base and J 0 bases, leaving 11 bases between the germline ends. Germline V gives CDR1 SGHTA, CDR2 FQGNSA.

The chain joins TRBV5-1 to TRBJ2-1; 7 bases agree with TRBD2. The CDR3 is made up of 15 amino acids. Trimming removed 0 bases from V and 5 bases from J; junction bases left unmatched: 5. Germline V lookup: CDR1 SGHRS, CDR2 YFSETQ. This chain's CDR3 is CASSLASSGNNEQFF. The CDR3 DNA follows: TGCGCCAGCAGCTTGGCGTCTAGCGGTAACAATGAGCAGTTCTTC.

The CDR3 DNA is TGTGCCAGCTTGACAGCCCCTGGCGGGGAGCTGTTTTTT. This encodes CASLTAPGGELFF. The V call is TRBV11-2, the J call TRBJ2-2, with D maybe TRBD1 (5 bases). Trimming removed 8 bases from V and 7 bases from J, with 14 bases in between. CDR3 length equals 13 residues. Per the germline V gene, CDR1 is SGHAT and CDR2 is FQNNGV. Together with reference TRBV11-2 and TRBJ2-2, the CDR3 gives the full variable domain: EAGVAQSPRYKIIEKRQSVAFWCNPISGHATLYWYQQILGQGPKLLIQFQNNGVVDDSQLPKDRFSAERLKGVDSTLKIQPAKLEDSAVYLCASLTAPGGELFFGEGSRLTVL.

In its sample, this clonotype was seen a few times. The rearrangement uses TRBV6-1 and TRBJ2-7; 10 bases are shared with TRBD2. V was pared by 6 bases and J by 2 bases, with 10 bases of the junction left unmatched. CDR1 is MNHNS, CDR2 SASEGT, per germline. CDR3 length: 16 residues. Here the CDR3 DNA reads TGTGCCAGCAGCCTCCGGGGTAGCGGGGGGACCTACGAGCAGTACTTC. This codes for CASSLRGSGGTYEQYF.

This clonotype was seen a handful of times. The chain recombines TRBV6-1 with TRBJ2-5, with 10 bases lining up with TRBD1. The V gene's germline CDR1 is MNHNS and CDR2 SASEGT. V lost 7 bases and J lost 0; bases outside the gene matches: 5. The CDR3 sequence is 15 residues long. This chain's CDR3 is CASTRQGAYQETQYF. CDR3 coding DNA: TGTGCCAGCACACGACAGGGGGCGTACCAAGAGACCCAGTACTTC.

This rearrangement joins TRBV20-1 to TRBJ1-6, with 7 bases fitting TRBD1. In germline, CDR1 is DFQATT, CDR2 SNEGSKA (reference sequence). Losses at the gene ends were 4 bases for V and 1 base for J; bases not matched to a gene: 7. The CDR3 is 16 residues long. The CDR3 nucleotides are TGCAGTGCTAAGGGAGGGGGCCAATCCTATAATTCACCCCTCCACTTT. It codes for CSAKGGGQSYNSPLHF.

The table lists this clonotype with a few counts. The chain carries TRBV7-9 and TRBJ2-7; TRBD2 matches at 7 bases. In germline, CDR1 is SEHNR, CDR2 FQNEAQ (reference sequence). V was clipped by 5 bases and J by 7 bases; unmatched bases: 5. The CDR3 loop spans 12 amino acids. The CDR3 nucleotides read TGTGCCAGCAGCCTCGAGCGGGGAGAGCAGTACTTC. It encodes CASSLERGEQYF.

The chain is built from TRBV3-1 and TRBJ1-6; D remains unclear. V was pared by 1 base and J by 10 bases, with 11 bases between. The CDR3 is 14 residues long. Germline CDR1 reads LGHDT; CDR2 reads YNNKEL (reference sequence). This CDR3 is CASSQGGVTSPLHF. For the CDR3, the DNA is TGTGCCAGCAGCCAAGGAGGAGTGACATCACCCCTCCACTTT.

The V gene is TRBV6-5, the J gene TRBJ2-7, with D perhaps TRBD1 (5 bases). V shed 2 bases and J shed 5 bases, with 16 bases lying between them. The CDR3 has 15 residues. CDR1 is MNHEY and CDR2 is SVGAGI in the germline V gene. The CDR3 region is CASSYLRVGVNEQYF. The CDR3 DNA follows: TGTGCCAGCAGTTACCTCCGCGTAGGGGTCAACGAGCAGTACTTC.

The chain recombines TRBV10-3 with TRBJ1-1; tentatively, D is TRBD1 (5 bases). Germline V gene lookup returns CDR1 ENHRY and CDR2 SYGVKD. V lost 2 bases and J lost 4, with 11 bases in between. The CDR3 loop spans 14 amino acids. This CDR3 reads CAISEVAGTTEAFF. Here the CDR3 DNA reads TGTGCCATCAGTGAGGTGGCAGGGACCACTGAAGCTTTCTTT.

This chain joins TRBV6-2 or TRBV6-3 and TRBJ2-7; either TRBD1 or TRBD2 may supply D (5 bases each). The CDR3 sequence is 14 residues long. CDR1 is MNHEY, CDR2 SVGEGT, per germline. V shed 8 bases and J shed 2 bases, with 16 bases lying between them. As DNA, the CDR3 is TGTGCCAGCTCCGGGGCCTTAGGGCCCTACGAGCAGTACTTC. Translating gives CASSGALGPYEQYF.

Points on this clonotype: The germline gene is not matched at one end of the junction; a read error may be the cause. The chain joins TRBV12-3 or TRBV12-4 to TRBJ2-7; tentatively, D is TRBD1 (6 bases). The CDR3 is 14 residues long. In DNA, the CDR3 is TGTGCCAGCAGTTTAAGGGGTCTGGGGGCAGGCTTTAACTTC. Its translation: CASSLRGLGAGFNF.

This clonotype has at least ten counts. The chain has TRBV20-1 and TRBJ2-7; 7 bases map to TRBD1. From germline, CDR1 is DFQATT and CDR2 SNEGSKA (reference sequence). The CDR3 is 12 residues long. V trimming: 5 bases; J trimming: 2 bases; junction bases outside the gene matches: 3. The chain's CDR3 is CSALGQAYEQYF. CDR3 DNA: TGCAGTGCTCTCGGACAGGCCTACGAGCAGTACTTC.

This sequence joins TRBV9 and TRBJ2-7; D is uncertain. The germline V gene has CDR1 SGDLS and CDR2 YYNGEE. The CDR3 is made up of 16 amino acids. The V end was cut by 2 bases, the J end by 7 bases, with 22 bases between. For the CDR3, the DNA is TGTGCCAGCAGCGTTTCGCCGCACTCAAGGGCGTGGGAGCAGTACTTC. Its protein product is CASSVSPHSRAWEQYF. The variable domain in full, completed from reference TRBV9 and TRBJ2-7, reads DSGVTQTPKHLITATGQRVTLRCSPRSGDLSVYWYQQSLDQGLQFLIQYYNGEERAKGNILERFSAQQFPDLHSELNLSSLELGDSALYFCASSVSPHSRAWEQYFGPGTRLTVT.

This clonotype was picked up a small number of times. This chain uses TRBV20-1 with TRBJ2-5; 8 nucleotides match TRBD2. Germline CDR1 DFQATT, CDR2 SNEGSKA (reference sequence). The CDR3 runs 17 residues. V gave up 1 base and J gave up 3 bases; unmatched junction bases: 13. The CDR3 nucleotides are TGCAGTGCTAGAGCACGGGAAAGCGGGGGAGGGGAAGAGACCCAGTACTTC. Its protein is CSARARESGGGEETQYF.

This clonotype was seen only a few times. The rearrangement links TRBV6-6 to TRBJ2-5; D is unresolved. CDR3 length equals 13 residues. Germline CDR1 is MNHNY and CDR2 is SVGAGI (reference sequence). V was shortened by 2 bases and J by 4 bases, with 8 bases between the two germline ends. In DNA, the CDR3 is TGTGCCAGCAGTTACAGGAAGCGAGAGACCCAGTACTTC. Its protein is CASSYRKRETQYF.

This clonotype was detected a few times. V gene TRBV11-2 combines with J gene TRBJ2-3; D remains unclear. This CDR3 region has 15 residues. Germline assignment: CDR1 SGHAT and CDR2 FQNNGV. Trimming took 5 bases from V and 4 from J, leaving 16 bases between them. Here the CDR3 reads CASSPGPRGADTQYF. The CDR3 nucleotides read TGTGCCAGCAGCCCAGGCCCGAGAGGCGCAGATACGCAGTATTTT.